Sequencing of this T cell receptor beta chain was carried out in a study of cytomegalovirus exposure and HLA in healthy donors (dated by TCRdb to the late 2010s). For context, the study as a whole: The roughly 700 repertoires of the first cohort and the 110 or so validation repertoires were produced on the same platform, according to a later analysis. The study was designed to test whether signatures of past pathogen exposure could be identified by cataloging public T cell receptors. Along with the roughly 710-subject first cohort, a separate validation cohort of over a hundred different subjects was used. The study combined high-throughput TCR immunosequencing, statistical association of individual TCRs with disease status, and machine learning to predict cytomegalovirus infection status.

Libraries were constructed by the immunoSEQ multiplex PCR assay. As for how the authors treated the data: A statistical classification framework was developed to diagnose cytomegalovirus status using the catalog of TCR beta chain sequences. TCRdb holds this immuneACCESS table with in-frame rearrangements only. Some clones are missing; in checked studies, unresolved V genes explain under half, and the rest has no known cause. That table furnishes V, J and clone size, whereas the DNA furnished D and trimming. Recorded for this sample are some 120,000 clones; roughly 90% of them occurred a single time. 1.9% of the sample is held by the ten biggest clonotypes. Notes on this clone: The target of this receptor is not known. Per-base qualities were not stored, and no clone one base away is much larger.

Separate from the roughly 650-subject first cohort, the validation cohort of some 130 subjects was the group to which the donors belonged. What the authors observed across the whole study: The validation cohort had no HLA typing available for a later analysis, so co-occurrence within that cohort was assessed over all 120 or so repertoires. Subsequent analysis determined that TCRs grouped into clusters in the first cohort also showed a tendency toward co-occurrence across the 130 or so validation repertoires, and 94% of cluster scores exceeded 0. The authors suggested that the approach could potentially be generalized to other disease states and immunological phenotypes. Across donors, most TCR sequences were observed very rarely, whereas some public TCRs were present in many individuals. In vitro tests confirmed that a few of the cytomegalovirus-associated TCR beta chains recognize cytomegalovirus antigens. Cytomegalovirus status was reported to be diagnosed by the classifier with high specificity and sensitivity in both the original and validation cohorts. A total of 164 TCR beta chains were listed by the study as associated with cytomegalovirus.

The CDR3, from cysteine to phenylalanine, totals 14 residues. CDR3 DNA is the only sequence kept; it has 42 bases, read in frame from the first base. Sequences SNHLY (CDR1) and FYNNEI (CDR2) are obtained from the germline V gene. V is clipped by 8 bases and J by 2 bases, and the sequence between their germline boundaries is 10 bases long. The receptor comes from a woman under 30 in good health and CMV-seronegative. The material sequenced was PBMCs. The chain couples TRBV2 to TRBJ2-6, with a weak D call of TRBD2 (5 bases match). Here the CDR3 is given as CASVRVPGANVLTF. The base sequence is TGTGCCAGCGTGAGGGTCCCTGGGGCCAACGTCCTGACTTTC.